A selection of T cell receptor beta chains follows, all from one sample in a study of cytomegalovirus exposure and HLA in healthy donors. Clones were sequenced by immunoSEQ multiplex PCR, and TCRdb holds only the in-frame ones, with some missing. Of 100,000 to 150,000 clones in the sample, about 90% were seen once. Sequencing was carried out using PBMCs. These receptors were collected from a woman aged 18-29 years in good health and CMV-seronegative. CDR3s include the opening cysteine and the closing phenylalanine or tryptophan. Fields, in order: J gene, D gene, clone size, V gene, CDR3 protein, CDR3 DNA. D genes are given only for firm matches. The listing skips clone size in some rows; elsewhere it reads once, few, many or a size class.

>TRBJ1-5|.|few|TRBV28
CASSLMGGVLQPQHF
TGTGCCAGCAGTTTAATGGGGGGGGTTCTCCAGCCCCAGCATTTT
>TRBJ1-6|.|many|TRBV6-1
CASSEAIGVESSLHF
TGTGCCAGCAGTGAAGCCATCGGGGTGGAATCTTCCCTCCACTTT
>TRBJ2-5|.|.|TRBV7-9
CASRAYGGTEETQYF
TGTGCCAGCAGGGCTTATGGGGGGACTGAAGAGACCCAGTACTTC
>TRBJ2-1|TRBD1|once|TRBV11-3
CASSRRQGVLNEQFF
TGTGCCAGCAGCCGTCGACAGGGCGTCTTAAATGAGCAGTTCTTC
>TRBJ1-6|TRBD1|.|TRBV6-5
CASSYHPTGANSPLHF
TGTGCCAGCAGTTACCACCCGACAGGGGCAAATTCACCCCTCCACTTT
>TRBJ2-1|TRBD2|.|TRBV9
CASSPQEISGHEQFF
TGTGCCAGCAGCCCTCAAGAAATTAGCGGGCATGAGCAGTTCTTC
>TRBJ1-5|TRBD1|once|TRBV15
CATTGTGKTQPQHF
TGTGCCACAACCGGGACAGGGAAAACTCAGCCCCAGCATTTT
>TRBJ1-1|TRBD1|.|TRBV29-1
CSVEKTGAFEAFF
TGCAGCGTTGAAAAGACAGGGGCCTTTGAAGCTTTCTTT
>TRBJ2-5|TRBD1|.|TRBV5-1
CASSLAQRTGGGETQYF
TGCGCCAGCAGCTTGGCCCAACGGACAGGGGGCGGGGAGACCCAGTACTTC
>TRBJ1-1|.|.|TRBV27
CASSFQGGRNTEAFF
TGTGCCAGCAGTTTCCAGGGTGGGCGGAACACTGAAGCTTTCTTT
>TRBJ2-3|TRBD2|.|TRBV7-3
CASSLNPRGGLRDTQYF
TGTGCCAGCAGCTTAAACCCGCGGGGGGGCCTTCGAGATACGCAGTATTTT
>TRBJ2-7|.|.|TRBV6-1
CASSEPGFTYEQYF
TGTGCCAGCAGTGAACCAGGGTTTACCTACGAGCAGTACTTC
>TRBJ2-5|TRBD1|.|TRBV2
CASSWTGLETQYF
TGTGCCAGCAGCTGGACAGGGTTGGAGACCCAGTACTTC
>TRBJ1-2|TRBD1|.|TRBV5-1
CASSLSGQGPYGYTF
TGCGCCAGCAGCTTGTCCGGACAGGGGCCCTATGGCTACACCTTC
>TRBJ1-1|TRBD1|once|TRBV19
CASSRDLGQTSMNTEAFF
TGTGCCAGTAGTAGGGATTTGGGACAGACAAGCATGAACACTGAAGCTTTCTTT
>TRBJ1-5|.|few|TRBV2
CASSEYWGSNQPQHF
TGTGCCAGCAGTGAATACTGGGGCAGCAATCAGCCCCAGCATTTT
>TRBJ1-2|.|.|TRBV6-5
CASSYTSAGGYGYTF
TGTGCCAGCAGTTATACGTCTGCGGGGGGCTATGGCTACACCTTC
>TRBJ2-3|.|few|TRBV9
CASSAGRPSTDTQYF
TGTGCCAGCAGCGCCGGGAGACCTAGCACAGATACGCAGTATTTT
>TRBJ2-3|TRBD1|.|TRBV7-2
CASSQDRGGTDTQYF
TGTGCCAGCAGCCAGGACAGGGGCGGGACAGATACGCAGTATTTT
>TRBJ1-3|.|few|TRBV5-1
CASSLADSISSGNTIYF
TGCGCCAGCAGCTTGGCCGATAGTATATCATCTGGAAACACCATATATTTT
>TRBJ1-3|.|.|TRBV30
CAWSVPPRTGTLPYDTKNTIYF
TGTGCCTGGAGTGTCCCTCCTAGAACCGGGACACTCCCTTACGATACGAAGAACACCATATATTTT
>TRBJ1-6|.|.|TRBV6-1
CAIRGTNNSPLHF
TGTGCCATCCGGGGTACGAATAATTCACCCCTCCACTTT
>TRBJ1-2|TRBD1|few|TRBV5-1
CASRRTGEGYTF
TGCGCCAGCAGACGGACAGGGGAAGGCTACACCTTC
>TRBJ1-2|TRBD1|.|TRBV7-9
CASSLRQGADYGYTF
TGTGCCAGCAGCTTACGACAGGGGGCGGACTATGGCTACACCTTC
>TRBJ1-3|.|.|TRBV7-3
CASSPSGQAPGNTIYF
TGTGCCAGCAGCCCAAGTGGGCAGGCTCCTGGAAACACCATATATTTT
>TRBJ1-2|.|.|TRBV9
CASSPSRSGGYTF
TGTGCCAGCAGCCCTAGCAGGTCGGGTGGCTACACCTTC
>TRBJ2-7|.|.|TRBV11-2
CASSSSGAGEQYF
TGTGCCAGCAGCTCATCAGGTGCTGGCGAGCAGTACTTC
>TRBJ2-7|.|.|TRBV7-8
CASSLANEQYF
TGTGCCAGCAGCTTAGCCAACGAGCAGTACTTC
>TRBJ2-1|TRBD1|.|TRBV7-9
CASREGTGGDEQFF
TGTGCCAGCAGGGAGGGGACAGGGGGCGATGAGCAGTTCTTC
>TRBJ1-3|TRBD1|.|TRBV5-1
CASSQDRFPGNTIYF
TGCGCCAGCAGTCAGGACAGGTTCCCTGGAAACACCATATATTTT
>TRBJ2-1|TRBD1|.|TRBV19
CASSVPGQNPPTARDNEQFF
TGTGCCAGTAGTGTACCGGGACAGAATCCGCCAACCGCGAGGGACAATGAGCAGTTCTTC
>TRBJ2-7|TRBD1|.|TRBV18
CASSSGGSSSYEQYF
TGTGCCAGCTCTTCAGGGGGCTCGAGCTCCTACGAGCAGTACTTC
>TRBJ1-1|TRBD1|.|TRBV28
CASSLGGQGGEAFF
TGTGCCAGCAGTTTAGGGGGACAGGGTGGTGAAGCTTTCTTT
>TRBJ2-5|.|.|TRBV4-2
CASSPYALETQYF
TGTGCCAGCAGCCCCTATGCACTAGAGACCCAGTACTTC
>TRBJ1-5|.|once|TRBV6-5
CASSSPNQPQHF
TGTGCCAGCAGTAGCCCCAATCAGCCCCAGCATTTT
>TRBJ2-7|TRBD1|.|TRBV28
CASGPGQGTWEQYF
TGTGCCAGCGGTCCGGGACAGGGGACGTGGGAGCAGTACTTC
>TRBJ2-2|TRBD2|.|TRBV27
CASSSQGGRNYSGELFF
TGTGCCAGCAGTTCCCAAGGCGGGAGGAACTATTCCGGGGAGCTGTTTTTT
>TRBJ1-1|.|.|TRBV5-4
CASSLHDREAFF
TGTGCCAGCAGTTTACACGACAGGGAAGCTTTCTTT
>TRBJ2-3|.|.|TRBV19
CASSIAAETDTQYF
TGTGCCAGTAGTATTGCTGCGGAAACAGATACGCAGTATTTT
>TRBJ2-1|.|.|TRBV9
CASSAGAPSNEQFF
TGTGCCAGCAGCGCAGGGGCCCCCAGCAATGAGCAGTTCTTC
>TRBJ2-7|TRBD2|.|TRBV7-9
CASSLNGRAGEQYF
TGTGCCAGCAGCTTGAACGGGAGGGCCGGCGAGCAGTACTTC
>TRBJ2-1|.|.|TRBV7-3
CASSPRGTEQFF
TGTGCCAGCAGCCCACGGGGGACTGAGCAGTTCTTC
>TRBJ2-1|TRBD2|.|TRBV23-1
CASSQSGTSDNEQFF
TGCGCCAGCAGTCAATCGGGGACTAGTGACAATGAGCAGTTCTTC
>TRBJ2-1|TRBD1|.|TRBV6-5
CASSLDRPSSYNEQFF
TGTGCCAGCAGTTTGGACAGGCCGAGCTCCTACAATGAGCAGTTCTTC
>TRBJ1-1|TRBD1|.|TRBV27
CASSLRQGNTEAFF
TGTGCCAGCAGTTTGCGACAGGGAAACACTGAAGCTTTCTTT
>TRBJ1-3|.|.|TRBV7-6
CASSPSLDRAISGNTIYF
TGTGCCAGCAGCCCGAGCCTGGACAGAGCAATCTCTGGAAACACCATATATTTT
>TRBJ1-4|.|.|TRBV6-1
CASRTEPNEKLFF
TGTGCCAGCCGGACAGAGCCAAATGAAAAACTGTTTTTT
>TRBJ2-7|TRBD2|.|TRBV18
CASSPGTSQSYEQYF
TGTGCCAGCTCACCCGGGACTAGCCAATCCTACGAGCAGTACTTC
>TRBJ1-5|.|.|TRBV19
CASSGQAPNQPQHF
TGTGCCAGTAGTGGGCAGGCTCCCAATCAGCCCCAGCATTTT
>TRBJ1-5|.|.|TRBV19
CASSPGYSNQPQHF
TGTGCCAGTAGTCCAGGGTATAGCAATCAGCCCCAGCATTTT
>TRBJ2-7|TRBD1|.|TRBV6-1
CASSGRPGTGTEQYF
TGTGCCAGCAGTGGCCGCCCCGGGACAGGGACGGAGCAGTACTTC
>TRBJ2-7|TRBD2|.|TRBV4-2
CASSQELAGGPRDEQYF
TGTGCCAGCAGCCAAGAACTAGCGGGAGGGCCGAGGGACGAGCAGTACTTC
>TRBJ2-5|TRBD2|few|TRBV2
CASSEGQGRTSGGETQYF
TGTGCCAGCAGTGAAGGCCAGGGGCGGACTAGCGGGGGGGAGACCCAGTACTTC
>TRBJ1-1|.|.|TRBV5-1
CASSPGAMNTEAFF
TGCGCCAGCAGCCCTGGGGCGATGAACACTGAAGCTTTCTTT
>TRBJ2-7|TRBD2|.|TRBV4-3
CASSQENSGAYEQYF
TGCGCCAGCAGCCAAGAGAATAGCGGGGCCTACGAGCAGTACTTC